These 20 T cell receptor beta chains were all obtained from the same sample, sequenced in a study of blood T cell repertoires in COVID-19 (dated by TCRdb to the early 2020s). Libraries were built with the immunoSEQ multiplex PCR assay. Here the immuneACCESS table is served through TCRdb, limited to in-frame sequences with V and J called. Missing clones are a known gap in these copies; in checked studies unresolved V genes cover under half, and the rest lacks a known reason. This sample has about 140,000 clones in its table, and 70% to 85% of those were observed once. The top ten constitute about 6.4% of the sample. Sample: peripheral blood. The source is a human donor in a cohort sampled during active COVID-19.

The rearrangement joins TRBV9 to TRBJ2-2; the match to TRBD2 covers 8 bases. The CDR3 length is 14 residues. The V gene end was trimmed by 4 bases and the J gene end by 6 bases; junction bases not matched to a gene: 5. Germline V lookup: CDR1 SGDLS, CDR2 YYNGEE. CDR3 DNA sequence: TGTGCCAGCAGCCGGGAGGGCCTGGCCGGGGAGCTGTTTTTT. This gives the protein CASSREGLAGELFF.

CDR3 DNA: TGTGCCAGCAGCTTAAATGGCCCTAGCACAGATACGCAGTATTTT. This codes for CASSLNGPSTDTQYF. The rearrangement uses TRBV7-9 and TRBJ2-3; no clear D. From germline, CDR1 is SEHNR and CDR2 FQNEAQ (reference sequence). This CDR3 is 15 amino acids long. V was pared by 2 bases and J by 0 bases, with 9 bases between.

This clone came up once. The rearrangement joins TRBV6-4 to TRBJ2-3; 8 positions agree with TRBD1. V dropped 4 bases and J dropped 6; count of bases not matched to a gene: 3. Germline CDR1 is MRHNA and CDR2 is SNTAGT. CDR3 length: 13 residues. CDR3 region: CASSGQGADTQYF. CDR3 DNA: TGTGCCAGCAGTGGGCAGGGGGCGGATACGCAGTATTTT.

The V call is TRBV19, the J call TRBJ2-3, with 7 bases that match TRBD2. The CDR3 totals 13 residues. CDR1 is LNHDA and CDR2 is SQIVND in the germline V gene (reference sequence). V lost 7 bases to trimming and J lost 2 bases; unmatched junction nucleotides: 3. The CDR3 is CASTSGSTDTQYF. CDR3 bases: TGTGCCAGTACTAGCGGATCCACAGATACGCAGTATTTT. Together with reference TRBV19 and TRBJ2-3, the CDR3 gives the full variable domain: DGGITQSPKYLFRKEGQNVTLSCEQNLNHDAMYWYRQDPGQGLRLIYYSQIVNDFQKGDIAEGYSVSREKKESFPLTVTSAQKNPTAFYLCASTSGSTDTQYFGPGTRLTVL.

The chain combines TRBV3-1 (or the pseudogene TRBV3-2) with TRBJ1-5; 8 bases map to TRBD1. This CDR3 contains 16 residues. CDR1 and CDR2 (germline): LGHDT, YNNKEL (reference sequence). With V trimmed by 5 bases and J by 3 bases, 9 bases remained unmatched. Here the CDR3 reads CASSDARTGYNQPQHF. The CDR3 coding sequence is TGTGCCAGCAGCGATGCCCGGACAGGGTACAATCAGCCCCAGCATTTT.

The gene calls are TRBV29-1 and TRBJ2-7, with a tentative D call TRBD2 (5 bases). CDR1 and CDR2 from the germline V gene are SQVTM and ANQGSEA. The CDR3 consists of 12 residues. The ends were cut back, 6 bases at V and 5 bases at J, with 14 bases in the middle. CDR3 loop: CSVSRDGNEQYF. CDR3 in DNA: TGCAGCGTCTCTCGGGATGGGAACGAGCAGTACTTC.

The chain couples TRBV6-4 to TRBJ2-2; D call uncertain. Trimming stripped 4 bases from V and 1 base from J, with 7 bases between. Germline lookup yields CDR1 MRHNA and CDR2 SNTAGT. CDR3 length: 14 residues. CDR3 in amino acids: CASSVDGNTGELFF. The CDR3 DNA reads TGTGCCAGCAGTGTAGATGGGAACACCGGGGAGCTGTTTTTT.

There are a few counts of this clone. This sequence joins TRBV4-3 and TRBJ1-5; tentative D call: TRBD1 (5 bases). CDR3 length: 16 residues. V was clipped by 2 bases and J by 5 bases, with 16 bases between them. Looked up from germline, CDR1 is LGHNA and CDR2 is YSLEER. This chain's CDR3 is CASSQSIPGGYQPQHF. As DNA, the CDR3 is TGCGCCAGCAGCCAATCAATCCCCGGGGGTTATCAGCCCCAGCATTTT.

The chain joins TRBV5-5 to TRBJ1-1, with D unresolved. The CDR3 length is 15 residues. Trimming took off 5 bases at V and 0 bases at J, with 14 bases between the two ends. The germline gives CDR1 SGHKS, CDR2 YYEKEE (reference sequence). CDR3 in amino acids: CASRGGRMMNTEAFF. The CDR3 DNA reads as TGTGCCAGCAGGGGAGGACGGATGATGAACACTGAAGCTTTCTTT.

The chain employs TRBV5-4 and TRBJ2-3, with a weak D call TRBD1 (5 bases). Germline V gene data show CDR1 as SGHNT and CDR2 as YYREEE (reference sequence). The CDR3 spans 13 residues. V was shortened by 3 bases and J by 7 bases, with 12 bases between the two germline ends. The CDR3 sequence is CASSYVGANTQYF. As DNA, the CDR3 is TGTGCCAGCAGCTACGTAGGGGCGAATACGCAGTATTTT.

The chain links TRBV9 to TRBJ1-3; TRBD1 might be the D (6 bases). Per the germline V gene, CDR1 is SGDLS and CDR2 is YYNGEE. With 3 bases removed from V and 2 bases from J, the gap between germline ends came to 15 bases. The CDR3 is 16 amino acids. CDR3 sequence: CASSAHRQAAGNTIYF. The CDR3 DNA follows: TGTGCCAGCAGCGCCCACCGACAGGCAGCTGGAAACACCATATATTTT.

As DNA, the CDR3 is TGTGCCAGTAGTTCTCGACAGGCCGGGCCCCTCCACTTT. Protein: CASSSRQAGPLHF. The genes are TRBV19 and TRBJ1-6; TRBD1 might be the D (6 bases). This CDR3 is 13 amino acids long. V lost 5 bases, J lost 13 bases, and 15 bases lay in between. The germline CDR1 and CDR2 sequences are LNHDA and SQIVND (reference sequence).

The V and J genes are TRBV2 and TRBJ2-2; maybe TRBD2 (5 bases). This CDR3 has 14 amino acids. Per germline, CDR1 SNHLY and CDR2 FYNNEI. The V and J ends lost 10 bases and 4 bases respectively, with 16 bases between them. Written as DNA, the CDR3 is TGTGCCATAGGGAGAGCTCGAGGCACCGGGGAGCTGTTTTTT. Translation: CAIGRARGTGELFF.

V gene TRBV18 combines with J gene TRBJ2-3; the D gene is possibly TRBD2 (7 bases). There are 15 residues in the CDR3. Per germline, CDR1 KGHSH and CDR2 LQKENI. Between the trimmed V and J ends, which lost 2 bases and 1 base, there was a span of 10 bases. CDR3 sequence reads: CASSPAGAGTDTQYF. In DNA, the CDR3 is TGTGCCAGCTCACCAGCGGGGGCGGGCACAGATACGCAGTATTTT. Full variable domain (missing parts from reference TRBV18 and TRBJ2-3): NAGVMQNPRHLVRRRGQEARLRCSPMKGHSHVYWYRQLPEEGLKFMVYLQKENIIDESGMPKERFSAEFPKEGPSILRIQQVVRGDSAAYFCASSPAGAGTDTQYFGPGTRLTVL.

The chain employs TRBV4-2 and TRBJ2-5; 7 bases map to TRBD1. Germline V CDR1 and CDR2: LGHNA, YNFKEQ. The CDR3 is made up of 15 amino acids. The junction had 4 bases not matched to a gene; V was cut back by 1 base and J by 2 bases. The CDR3 spells CASSQVRDSQETQYF. The CDR3 coding sequence is TGTGCCAGCAGCCAAGTCCGGGACAGTCAAGAGACCCAGTACTTC.

In its sample, this clone was seen once. The chain joins TRBV4-2 to TRBJ1-2; perhaps TRBD1 as D (5 bases). The V end was cut by 2 bases, the J end by 4 bases, with 11 bases between. CDR1 is LGHNA, CDR2 YNFKEQ, per germline. The CDR3 sequence is 14 residues long. As DNA, the CDR3 is TGTGCCAGCAGCCAATCCCAGGGCGGCTATGGCTACACCTTC. Amino acids: CASSQSQGGYGYTF.

This clone appeared once. This chain joins TRBV19 and TRBJ1-1, with 7 positions matching TRBD1. This CDR3 has 14 amino acids. CDR1 and CDR2 from the germline V gene are LNHDA and SQIVND (reference sequence). With 4 bases clipped from V and 4 bases from J, the junction kept 6 bases outside the gene matches. This CDR3 is CASSTSRQGTEAFF. CDR3 DNA sequence: TGTGCCAGTAGTACATCAAGACAGGGCACTGAAGCTTTCTTT.

This clone was detected a few times. The chain uses TRBV5-6 and TRBJ2-1, with D maybe TRBD1 (5 bases). The CDR3 has 12 residues. Germline V gene lookup returns CDR1 SGHDT and CDR2 YYEEEE. V lost 4 bases, J lost 10 bases, and 12 bases lay in between. CDR3 DNA sequence: TGTGCCAGCAGCCGCGCGAACAGGGAGCAGTTCTTC. This gives the protein CASSRANREQFF.

The J gene is TRBJ2-2, the V gene TRBV5-4, with D perhaps TRBD2 (6 bases). Germline V gene sequence: CDR1 SGHNT, CDR2 YYREEE (reference sequence). V gave up 2 bases and J gave up 5 bases, with 19 bases separating them. The CDR3 has 17 residues. CDR3 region: CASSLEIRGGGTGELFF. CDR3 DNA sequence: TGTGCCAGCAGCTTAGAGATCCGGGGAGGCGGTACCGGGGAGCTGTTTTTT.

The chain uses TRBV14 and TRBJ1-2; 9 bases agree with TRBD1. J was trimmed by 8 bases and V by 4 bases; bases with no gene match: 11. Germline lookup yields CDR1 SGHDN and CDR2 FVKESK. The CDR3 totals 15 residues. CDR3 region: CASSRPGTGFGGYTF. The CDR3 DNA reads TGTGCCAGCAGCCGTCCCGGGACAGGGTTCGGAGGCTACACCTTC.